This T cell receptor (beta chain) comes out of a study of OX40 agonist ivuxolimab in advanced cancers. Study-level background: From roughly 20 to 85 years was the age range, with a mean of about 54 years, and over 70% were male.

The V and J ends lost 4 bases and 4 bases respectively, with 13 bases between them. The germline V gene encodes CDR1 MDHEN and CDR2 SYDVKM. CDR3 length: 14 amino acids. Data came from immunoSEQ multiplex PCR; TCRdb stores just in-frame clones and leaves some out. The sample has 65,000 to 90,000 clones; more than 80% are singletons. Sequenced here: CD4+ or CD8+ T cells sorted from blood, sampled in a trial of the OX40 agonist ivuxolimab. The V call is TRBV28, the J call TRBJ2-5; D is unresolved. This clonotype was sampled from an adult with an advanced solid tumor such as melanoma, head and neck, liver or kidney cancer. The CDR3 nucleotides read TGTGCCAGCAGTTCACCCACCCTGGGAGAGACCCAGTACTTC. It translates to CASSSPTLGETQYF.